This TCR beta chain was sequenced in a study of T cell repertoires in cytomegalovirus infection. Study details: Well-studied HLA-B-restricted epitopes and recently identified HLA-C-restricted epitopes of CMV were both used in the study. Both CMV infection and a matching HLA type were indicated by public TCR beta signatures.

Remarks on this clonotype: The antigen is not known.

TCRdb recomputed calls from the reads with MiXCR, one row per CDR3 protein. The data contain tens of thousands of distinct CDR3 sequences, 20% to 30% of them singletons. The sequence came from a human donor in good health (CMV status not recorded). Some clones in this sample may be carry-over from other donors' samples. The specimen comprised CD8+ T cells from cultured PBMCs, sampled from culture after CMV antigen stimulation.

CDR3 DNA: TGTGCCACCAGCAGAGTAAGCAGGGGCCAGGAGCCCCAGCATTTT. Amino acids: CATSRVSRGQEPQHF. The chain has TRBV15 and TRBJ1-5, with D perhaps TRBD1 (6 bases). Per germline, CDR1 LNHNV and CDR2 YYDKDF (reference sequence). The CDR3 has 15 amino acids. V was cut by 1 base and J by 8 bases, with 15 bases left in between.